This record covers a single T cell receptor (beta chain). This specimen belongs to a study of PD-1 blockade in classical Hodgkin lymphoma. With no exception, relapse followed autologous stem cell transplantation in all patients, and brentuximab vedotin exposure varied. Isolation of CD4+ T cells from thawed PBMCs was performed by magnetic negative selection. Sequencing was performed with immunoSEQ multiplex PCR; in TCRdb, only in-frame clones are kept and a portion is missing. The table lists about 24,000 clones, around 84% of them singletons. This specimen consisted of CD4+ T cells from blood, obtained at baseline. This clonotype originated in a human donor with classical Hodgkin lymphoma.

The CDR3 nucleotides read TGTGCCAGCAGCCCAGCGGGCAGCTCCTACAATGAGCAGTTCTTC. Translated, it gives CASSPAGSSYNEQFF. The chain combines TRBV4-2 with TRBJ2-1; D may be TRBD2 (6 bases). The CDR3 length is 15 residues. Germline loops: CDR1 LGHNA, CDR2 YNFKEQ. Deletions cut 4 bases from V and 0 bases from J, with 10 bases between.